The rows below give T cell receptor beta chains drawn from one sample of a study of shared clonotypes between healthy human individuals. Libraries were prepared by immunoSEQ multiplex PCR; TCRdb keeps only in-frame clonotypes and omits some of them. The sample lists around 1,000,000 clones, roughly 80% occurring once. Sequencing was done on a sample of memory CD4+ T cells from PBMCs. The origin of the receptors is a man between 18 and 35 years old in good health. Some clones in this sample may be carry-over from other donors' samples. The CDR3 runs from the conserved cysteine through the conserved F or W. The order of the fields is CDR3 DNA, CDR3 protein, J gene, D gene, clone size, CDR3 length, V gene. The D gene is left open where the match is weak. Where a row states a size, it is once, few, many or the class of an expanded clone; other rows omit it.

TGTGCCAGCAGCTTAGATCCCATGACTGAAGCTTTCTTT | CASSLDPMTEAFF | TRBJ1-1 | . | . | 13 | TRBV13
TGTGCCAGCAGCTTAGGAGTGGGACTATACGAGCAGTACTTC | CASSLGVGLYEQYF | TRBJ2-7 | TRBD2 | . | 14 | TRBV11-2
TGTGCCAGCAGTCGAGAGGGGTCCACAGGGATCTACGAGCAGTACTTC | CASSREGSTGIYEQYF | TRBJ2-7 | . | . | 16 | TRBV7-6
TGCGCCAGCAGCCCGAAATCTGGGGGACCCCAGCATTTT | CASSPKSGGPQHF | TRBJ1-5 | . | . | 13 | TRBV4-3
TGCGCCAGCATGGTGCAAGAGACCCAGTACTTC | CASMVQETQYF | TRBJ2-5 | . | . | 11 | TRBV5-1
TGTGCCAGCTCACCCTTGGGTAGGGAAGGCGAGCAGTACTTC | CASSPLGREGEQYF | TRBJ2-7 | . | . | 14 | TRBV18
TGTGCCAGCAGTCGACAGGCGGGAGGGCCCGGGGAGCTGTTTTTT | CASSRQAGGPGELFF | TRBJ2-2 | TRBD2 | . | 15 | TRBV6-5
TGTGCCAGCAACGGGAGAGATAATGAAAAACTGTTTTTT | CASNGRDNEKLFF | TRBJ1-4 | . | few | 13 | TRBV6-6
TGCGCCAGCGGGAGGGGGGAGACCCAGTACTTC | CASGRGETQYF | TRBJ2-5 | . | . | 11 | TRBV10-2
TGCGCCAGCAGCTCGACAGGGAGCTCTGAAGCTTTCTTT | CASSSTGSSEAFF | TRBJ1-1 | TRBD1 | . | 13 | TRBV5-1
TGTGCCAGCTCACCTCCGGGACGGTCTAATGAAAAACTGTTTTTT | CASSPPGRSNEKLFF | TRBJ1-4 | . | . | 15 | TRBV18
TGTGCCAGCACCCACTGGGGGGGCGCCTCCACCGGGGAGCTGTTTTTT | CASTHWGGASTGELFF | TRBJ2-2 | . | . | 16 | TRBV7-9
TGCGCCAGCAGCGCCTCAGGGACAGTTCAAGAGACCCAGTACTTC | CASSASGTVQETQYF | TRBJ2-5 | TRBD1 | once | 15 | TRBV4-3
TGTGCCAGCAGCTTTAGTAGCTCCTACGAGCAGTACTTC | CASSFSSSYEQYF | TRBJ2-7 | . | . | 13 | TRBV11-2
TGCAGCTATCAGGGGCCCCGGGGGCACCAGTACTTC | CSYQGPRGHQYF | TRBJ2-5 | . | . | 12 | TRBV29-1
TGTGCCAGCAGCCCTAGCGGCAATGAGCAGTTCTTC | CASSPSGNEQFF | TRBJ2-1 | TRBD2 | many | 12 | TRBV11-2
TGCGCCAGCAGTCAATCGAGCGCAGGGGGCTTTCGTGGCTACACCTTC | CASSQSSAGGFRGYTF | TRBJ1-2 | TRBD1 | . | 16 | TRBV23-1
TGTGCCAGCGCCCTAAGCCCGGAGGTCGGCGAGCAGTACTTC | CASALSPEVGEQYF | TRBJ2-7 | . | . | 14 | TRBV28
TGTGCCAGCAGTTTGTCGGGTGAAAAACTGTTTTTT | CASSLSGEKLFF | TRBJ1-4 | . | . | 12 | TRBV27
TGTGCCAGCCAGACCGGGACGGGATACGAGCAGTACTTC | CASQTGTGYEQYF | TRBJ2-7 | . | . | 13 | TRBV6-6
TGCGCCAGCAGCTCCGACGGAGTTTCCTACAATGAGCAGTTCTTC | CASSSDGVSYNEQFF | TRBJ2-1 | . | . | 15 | TRBV5-1
TGCAGCGTTGTAGGGAGGAACGAGCAGTACTTC | CSVVGRNEQYF | TRBJ2-7 | . | . | 11 | TRBV29-1
TGTGCCAGCAGCCCGGCCGGGGGGGACGGGAAGACCCAGTACTTC | CASSPAGGDGKTQYF | TRBJ2-5 | TRBD2 | . | 15 | TRBV7-6
TGCGCCAGCAGCTTTCTTGGTTCGGGAAACACCATATATTTT | CASSFLGSGNTIYF | TRBJ1-3 | . | . | 14 | TRBV5-1
TGTGCCTGGAGTGTTTCGGCGACTAGCGGGAGAGGGAACGAGCAGTACTTC | CAWSVSATSGRGNEQYF | TRBJ2-7 | TRBD2 | . | 17 | TRBV30
TGTGCCAGCACACAGACCGGACCTAACTATGGCTACACCTTC | CASTQTGPNYGYTF | TRBJ1-2 | . | . | 14 | TRBV6-1
TGTGCCAGCAGTTTACCGTCGCCCCTCTACGAGCAGTACTTC | CASSLPSPLYEQYF | TRBJ2-7 | . | . | 14 | TRBV28
TGCAGCGTTGAACCGGCGGGGTTAAGCTATGGCTACACCTTC | CSVEPAGLSYGYTF | TRBJ1-2 | . | many | 14 | TRBV29-1
TGTGCCAGCAGCCCCGGGACGGTGTACTATGGCTACACCTTC | CASSPGTVYYGYTF | TRBJ1-2 | . | . | 14 | TRBV6-5
TGTGCCAGCAGTGAAGGAAAAGGGCAGTTCTTC | CASSEGKGQFF | TRBJ2-1 | . | . | 11 | TRBV2
TGCAGCGTTGGTCCCGATGAGCAGTTCTTC | CSVGPDEQFF | TRBJ2-1 | . | . | 10 | TRBV29-1
TGTGCCAGCAGCCAAGAGGGGACAATCACTGAAGCTTTCTTT | CASSQEGTITEAFF | TRBJ1-1 | . | . | 14 | TRBV7-3
TGTGCCAGCAGTTTAGACATTGGACCTGGCTACACCTTC | CASSLDIGPGYTF | TRBJ1-2 | . | . | 13 | TRBV7-8
TGTGCCAGCAGCCAAAATGGACAGGGTGGTAAGGGCGGGGAGCTGTTTTTT | CASSQNGQGGKGGELFF | TRBJ2-2 | TRBD1 | . | 17 | TRBV4-2
TGTGCCATCAGTGAGAGTGCAGGGAGGGGGGAGAACACTGAAGCTTTCTTT | CAISESAGRGENTEAFF | TRBJ1-1 | . | . | 17 | TRBV10-3
TGCGCCAGCAGCGCAACCAGGGACGAGCAGTACTTC | CASSATRDEQYF | TRBJ2-7 | . | . | 12 | TRBV5-1
TGTGCCAGCAGCTTGTTCGGGGGGGCCGGCACTGAAGCTTTCTTT | CASSLFGGAGTEAFF | TRBJ1-1 | . | . | 15 | TRBV7-2
TGCAGTGCCGACAGGGACCCTGAGGCTTTCTTT | CSADRDPEAFF | TRBJ1-1 | TRBD1 | . | 11 | TRBV20-1
TGCGCCAGCAGCGCGGGACAGGATAATGAAAAACTGTTTTTT | CASSAGQDNEKLFF | TRBJ1-4 | TRBD1 | . | 14 | TRBV5-1
TGTGCCAGCAGACAGAGCTCCTACGAGCAGTACTTC | CASRQSSYEQYF | TRBJ2-7 | . | few | 12 | TRBV28
TGTGCCAGCAGCGTAGGAGCGGGGGCTGGACAGCCCCAGCATTTT | CASSVGAGAGQPQHF | TRBJ1-5 | . | . | 15 | TRBV9
TGTGCCATCAGCAACCGACAGGACCAAGAGACCCAGTACTTC | CAISNRQDQETQYF | TRBJ2-5 | . | . | 14 | TRBV10-3
TGTGCCAGCAGCCAAGATCGGCAAGGCGGTACGCAGTATTTT | CASSQDRQGGTQYF | TRBJ2-3 | . | . | 14 | TRBV4-2
TGTGCCAGCAGTTTAAAGCGGAGGGTGTTCGGGGAGACCCAGTACTTC | CASSLKRRVFGETQYF | TRBJ2-5 | . | many | 16 | TRBV28
TGTGCCAGCAGCTATATCTCGATGAACACTGAAGCTTTCTTT | CASSYISMNTEAFF | TRBJ1-1 | . | . | 14 | TRBV9
TGTGCCAGCAGTTACTCGCGGGAGGGCCGTACGCAGTATTTT | CASSYSREGRTQYF | TRBJ2-3 | TRBD2 | . | 14 | TRBV6-5
TGTGCCAGCAGCTCCCAACTCGAGCAGTACTTC | CASSSQLEQYF | TRBJ2-7 | . | . | 11 | TRBV7-9
TGTGCCAGCAGCCTCGACCAGGGTTTGAACACTGAAGCTTTCTTT | CASSLDQGLNTEAFF | TRBJ1-1 | . | . | 15 | TRBV19
TGTGCCAGCACTACAGAGACAGCGTTTGGCTACACCTTC | CASTTETAFGYTF | TRBJ1-2 | . | . | 13 | TRBV6-1
TGCGCCAGCAGCTTGCCCGGGACATCGAGTGGCTACACCTTC | CASSLPGTSSGYTF | TRBJ1-2 | . | . | 14 | TRBV5-1
TGTGCCAGCAGTTTATACGCTGGAAACACCATATATTTT | CASSLYAGNTIYF | TRBJ1-3 | . | . | 13 | TRBV28
TGTGCCAGCAGTTTGAAGGGCTTGCACGAGCAGTACTTC | CASSLKGLHEQYF | TRBJ2-7 | . | . | 13 | TRBV6-5
TGTGCCAGCAGCCTCGGGACAGGGCCTAGCGTTGATACGCAGTATTTT | CASSLGTGPSVDTQYF | TRBJ2-3 | TRBD1 | . | 16 | TRBV5-6
TGTGCCAGCAGCTCCTTTACAGGGGCCGGGGACTATGGCTACACCTTC | CASSSFTGAGDYGYTF | TRBJ1-2 | TRBD1 | . | 16 | TRBV7-2
TGTGCCAGCAGCCCGAGCCTAGCCTCCGGGGAGCTGTTTTTT | CASSPSLASGELFF | TRBJ2-2 | . | . | 14 | TRBV11-3
TGTGCCAGCAGCCTAGCGGGAGGAGCACAAGAGACCCAGTACTTC | CASSLAGGAQETQYF | TRBJ2-5 | TRBD2 | . | 15 | TRBV7-4
TGTGCCAGCAGCTTACAGGGCGGCCGACTAGGCACTGAAGCTTTCTTT | CASSLQGGRLGTEAFF | TRBJ1-1 | . | . | 16 | TRBV7-3